Listed below are T cell receptor beta chains from one sample, sequenced in a study of OX40 agonist ivuxolimab in advanced cancers. The data were produced by immunoSEQ multiplex PCR, yet TCRdb's version contains in-frame clones alone and is incomplete. Of some 14,000 clones listed, under 85% are singletons. Here the sequenced sample was CD4+ or CD8+ T cells sorted from blood, taken in a trial of the OX40 agonist ivuxolimab. Every receptor here comes from an adult with an advanced solid tumor such as melanoma, head and neck, liver or kidney cancer. Both conserved end residues are part of each CDR3. D genes are given only for firm matches. Rows give clone size only sometimes, using once, few, many, or a class for an expanded clone.

abundance	d_gene	j_gene	len	v_gene	CDR3aa	CDR3nt
-	-	TRBJ2-1	13	TRBV5-8	CARGGRSYNEQFF	TGTGCCAGAGGAGGCAGGTCCTACAATGAGCAGTTCTTC
-	TRBD1	TRBJ2-7	15	TRBV4-1	CASSQDLTGALEQYF	TGCGCCAGCAGCCAGGATCTGACAGGGGCCCTCGAGCAGTACTTC
-	-	TRBJ1-5	16	TRBV7-8	CASSLGGHLSNQPQHF	TGTGCCAGCAGCTTAGGGGGACACCTTAGCAATCAGCCCCAGCATTTT
-	TRBD2	TRBJ2-1	15	TRBV9	CASSVVTSGYDEQFF	TGTGCCAGCAGCGTAGTCACTAGCGGGTACGATGAGCAGTTCTTC
-	TRBD2	TRBJ2-7	15	TRBV28	CASSLGLAGTYEQYF	TGTGCCAGCAGTTTAGGGCTAGCGGGAACCTACGAGCAGTACTTC
-	-	TRBJ2-2	12	TRBV9	CASSVGTGELFF	TGTGCCAGCAGCGTCGGGACCGGGGAGCTGTTTTTT
few	-	TRBJ2-6	16	TRBV7-6	CASSLAAGSGANVLTF	TGTGCCAGCAGCTTAGCGGCAGGCTCTGGGGCCAACGTCCTGACTTTC
-	-	TRBJ2-1	15	TRBV28	CASRIRENSYNEQFF	TGTGCCAGCAGGATCCGGGAGAACTCCTACAATGAGCAGTTCTTC
-	-	TRBJ1-2	15	TRBV6-1	CASSELQGRRYGYTF	TGTGCCAGCAGTGAATTACAGGGCAGGCGCTATGGCTACACCTTC
-	-	TRBJ2-5	14	TRBV5-4	CASSLADSQETQYF	TGTGCCAGCAGCTTGGCCGACAGCCAAGAGACCCAGTACTTC
once	TRBD2	TRBJ2-1	12	TRBV27	CASSSGLEEQFF	TGTGCCAGCAGTTCGGGACTAGAGGAGCAGTTCTTC